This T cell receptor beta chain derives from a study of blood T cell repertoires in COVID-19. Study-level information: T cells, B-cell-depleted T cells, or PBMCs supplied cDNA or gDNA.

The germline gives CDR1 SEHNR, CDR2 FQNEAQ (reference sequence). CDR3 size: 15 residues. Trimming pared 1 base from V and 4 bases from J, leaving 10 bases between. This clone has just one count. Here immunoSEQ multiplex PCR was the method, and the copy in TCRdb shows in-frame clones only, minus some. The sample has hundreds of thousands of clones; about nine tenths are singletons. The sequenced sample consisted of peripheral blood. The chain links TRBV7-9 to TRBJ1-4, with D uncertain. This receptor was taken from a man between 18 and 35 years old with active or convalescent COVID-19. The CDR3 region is CASSLGGRLNEKLFF. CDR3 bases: TGTGCCAGCAGCTTAGGAGGCAGACTTAATGAAAAACTGTTTTTT.